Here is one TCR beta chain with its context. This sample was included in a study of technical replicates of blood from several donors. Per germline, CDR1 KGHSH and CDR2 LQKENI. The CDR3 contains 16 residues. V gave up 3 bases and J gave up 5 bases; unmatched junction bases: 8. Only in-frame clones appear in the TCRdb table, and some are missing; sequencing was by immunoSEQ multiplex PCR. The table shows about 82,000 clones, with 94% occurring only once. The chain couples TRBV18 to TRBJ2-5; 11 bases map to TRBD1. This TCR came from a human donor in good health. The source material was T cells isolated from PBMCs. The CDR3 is CASSPPGQGERETQYF. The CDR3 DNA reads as TGTGCCAGCTCACCGCCGGGACAGGGGGAGAGGGAGACCCAGTACTTC.